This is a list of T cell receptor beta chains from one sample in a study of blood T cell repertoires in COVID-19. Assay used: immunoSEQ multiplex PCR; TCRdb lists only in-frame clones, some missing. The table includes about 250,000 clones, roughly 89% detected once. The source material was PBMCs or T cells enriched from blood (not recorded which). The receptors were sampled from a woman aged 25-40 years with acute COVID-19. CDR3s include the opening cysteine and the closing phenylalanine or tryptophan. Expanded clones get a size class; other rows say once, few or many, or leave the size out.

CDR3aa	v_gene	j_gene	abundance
CASSFSPGPNTEAFF	TRBV27	TRBJ1-1	NA
CASSPTGGGWYEQYF	TRBV13	TRBJ2-7	NA
CASSLEGDRGHEQYF	TRBV5-1	TRBJ2-7	few
CASSQDRGTSLTGQFF	TRBV4-3	TRBJ2-1	NA
CASSVAQGSPNTEAFF	TRBV9	TRBJ1-1	NA
CAYTPGFSGNTIYF	TRBV30	TRBJ1-3	NA
CASKLVPQGKLFF	TRBV2	TRBJ1-4	NA
CASSLGQGVSGNTIYF	TRBV7-6	TRBJ1-3	NA
CASSVRDRSNQPQHF	TRBV19	TRBJ1-5	once
CASSLNWGYTF	TRBV12-3/TRBV12-4	TRBJ1-2	few
CASSQEGQGSGANVLTF	TRBV4-3	TRBJ2-6	NA
CAWTSLPGYTF	TRBV30	TRBJ1-2	NA
CASSPGQEYNEQFF	TRBV7-3	TRBJ2-1	NA
CAIEDSFKGYTF	TRBV10-3	TRBJ1-2	NA
CAWADMTGPYGYTF	TRBV30	TRBJ1-2	once
CASSEGRDRGIWGYTF	TRBV4-1	TRBJ1-2	NA
CSVPDKPLAATDTQYF	TRBV29-1	TRBJ2-3	NA
CASSPNAGQGDYTF	TRBV4-1	TRBJ1-2	NA
CASSQATSADGEKLFF	TRBV3-1/TRBV3-2	TRBJ1-4	NA
CASSSGHIYGYTF	TRBV28	TRBJ1-2	NA
CATSAGQNTGELFF	TRBV24-1	TRBJ2-2	few
CATARDSYEQYF	TRBV6-5	TRBJ2-7	once
CASNRAYNEQFF	TRBV12-3/TRBV12-4	TRBJ2-1	NA
CATSSSGAHQPQHF	TRBV15	TRBJ1-5	once
CATTTGANYGYTF	TRBV15	TRBJ1-2	few
CASRGLTNKGHYEQYF	TRBV5-6	TRBJ2-7	NA
CASSLLAGGRNEQFF	TRBV11-3	TRBJ2-1	NA
CASSSGQTASAGYTF	TRBV7-2	TRBJ1-2	few
CASSLGDRGSEETQYF	TRBV5-1	TRBJ2-5	NA
CASSLRALANEQFF	TRBV7-9	TRBJ2-1	NA
CASSRSWRADTEAFF	TRBV7-2	TRBJ1-1	NA
CASSYTNPGELFF	TRBV6-2/TRBV6-3	TRBJ2-2	NA
CASRLALTFWGLASTGELFF	TRBV12-2	TRBJ2-2	once
CASRPGQEPRSLHF	TRBV2	TRBJ1-6	NA
CASWTREALDTQYF	TRBV27	TRBJ2-3	NA
CASSLEVRGSGNTIYF	TRBV7-8	TRBJ1-3	NA
CASSLSLAGGSDTQYF	TRBV5-1	TRBJ2-3	once
CASQQGEGNTIYF	TRBV19	TRBJ1-3	NA
CASSLSGGQGGLRNQPQHF	TRBV7-8	TRBJ1-5	few
CASSLANRDQETQYF	TRBV7-6	TRBJ2-5	NA
CASSIASGRGQRSGANVLTF	TRBV19	TRBJ2-6	NA
CASSQTGDNEKLFF	TRBV7-6	TRBJ1-4	NA
CATSDPGTQNNEQFF	TRBV24-1	TRBJ2-1	NA
CASSPNGNRNTEAFF	TRBV14	TRBJ1-1	NA
CASSLGGGYGYTF	TRBV7-3	TRBJ1-2	NA
CSGSQGASTEAFF	TRBV29-1	TRBJ1-1	once
CASSIRSSPRDYGYTF	TRBV19	TRBJ1-2	NA
CASTQSAGSTDTQYF	TRBV19	TRBJ2-3	NA
CASSQGTSGRTDTQYF	TRBV2	TRBJ2-3	NA
CASSLNPGNTEAFF	TRBV7-3	TRBJ1-1	NA
CATSDSKTGNGNTIYF	TRBV24-1	TRBJ1-3	NA
CASSRGREGGTEAFF	TRBV4-3	TRBJ1-1	few
CASSPRQGRTDTQYF	TRBV7-2	TRBJ2-3	NA
CASNYGTLNTEAFF	TRBV5-1	TRBJ1-1	NA
CASSYVAGHSSYEQYF	TRBV6-5	TRBJ2-7	NA
CASSLSGGTGELFF	TRBV7-3	TRBJ2-2	NA